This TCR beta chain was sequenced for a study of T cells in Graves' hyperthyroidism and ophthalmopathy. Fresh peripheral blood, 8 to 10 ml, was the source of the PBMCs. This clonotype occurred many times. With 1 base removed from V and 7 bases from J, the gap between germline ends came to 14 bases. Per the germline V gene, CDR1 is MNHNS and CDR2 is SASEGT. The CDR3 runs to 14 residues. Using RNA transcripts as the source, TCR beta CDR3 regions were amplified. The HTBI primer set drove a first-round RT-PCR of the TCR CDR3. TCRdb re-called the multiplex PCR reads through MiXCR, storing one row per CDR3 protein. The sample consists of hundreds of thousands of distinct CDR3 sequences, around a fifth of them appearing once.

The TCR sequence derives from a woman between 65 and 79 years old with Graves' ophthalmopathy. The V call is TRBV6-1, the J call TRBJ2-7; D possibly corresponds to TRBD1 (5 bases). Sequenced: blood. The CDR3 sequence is CASSEDLGAGEQYF. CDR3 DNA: TGTGCCAGCAGTGAAGACTTAGGGGCTGGGGAGCAGTACTTC.